This is a list of T cell receptor beta chains from one sample in a study of CD8+ T cells in alopecia areata. The repertoire was sequenced with immunoSEQ multiplex PCR; TCRdb's copy has only in-frame clones and lacks some. The data contain approximately 100,000 clones, roughly 56% of them singletons. Material: CD8+ T cells sorted from blood, obtained at approximately week 56, from a patient treated with tofacitinib. The receptors were gathered from a human donor with alopecia areata. CDR3s include the opening cysteine and the closing phenylalanine or tryptophan. Fields, in order: V gene, CDR3 length, clone size, D gene, J gene, CDR3 DNA, CDR3 protein. The D gene is left open where the match is weak. Expanded clones are given a class, and other clones once, few, many or no size at all.

TRBV9,16,few,TRBD1,TRBJ1-2,TGTGCCAGCAGCGGAGACAGGGAGAACTACAACCGTGGCTACACCTTC,CASSGDRENYNRGYTF
TRBV14,13,-,-,TRBJ2-1,TGTGCCAGCAGCCCGGGACATTACAATGAGCAGTTCTTC,CASSPGHYNEQFF
TRBV7-7,17,-,-,TRBJ2-5,TGTGCTAGCAGCTTAGGTGTTGGGACGTATCGTCAAGAGACCCAGTACTTC,CASSLGVGTYRQETQYF
TRBV10-3,12,few,-,TRBJ2-2,TGTGCCACCGGGATGGCTGGCGGGGAGCTGTTTTTT,CATGMAGGELFF
TRBV9,13,-,TRBD1,TRBJ2-2,TGTGCCAGCAGCCGGACAGGTACCGGGGAGCTGTTTTTT,CASSRTGTGELFF
TRBV9,14,-,-,TRBJ2-3,TGTGCCAGCAGCGTAGGTTGGGGCACAGATACGCAGTATTTT,CASSVGWGTDTQYF
TRBV6-1,14,-,-,TRBJ2-1,TGTGCCAGCAGTGAAGGGGTTAGTCGCAATGAGCAGTTCTTC,CASSEGVSRNEQFF
TRBV10-3,13,few,TRBD1,TRBJ1-1,TGTGCCTCCAGAAGGACAGGGGGGACTGAAGCTTTCTTT,CASRRTGGTEAFF
TRBV4-1,15,-,-,TRBJ1-6,TGCGCCAGCAGCCAAACCGGGGACATCGACTCACCCCTCCACTTT,CASSQTGDIDSPLHF
TRBV7-2,15,-,TRBD1,TRBJ1-1,TGTGCCAGCACCGGGACTCAGGGGGGTCACACTGAAGCTTTCTTT,CASTGTQGGHTEAFF
TRBV9,14,-,TRBD1,TRBJ2-2,TGTGCCAGCTCGGACAGGGAGGACACCGGGGAGCTGTTTTTT,CASSDREDTGELFF
TRBV19,15,-,-,TRBJ1-1,TGTGCCAGTAGTATTTCCGTGACAGGGAACACTGAAGCTTTCTTT,CASSISVTGNTEAFF
TRBV5-6,14,-,-,TRBJ2-7,TGTGCCAGCAGCTTGGTGGCCAGCTCCTACGAGCAGTACTTC,CASSLVASSYEQYF
TRBV27,15,-,TRBD2,TRBJ2-1,TGTGCCAGCAGTTTAGCGTCAGGGACTAACAATGAGCAGTTCTTC,CASSLASGTNNEQFF
TRBV13,12,-,-,TRBJ2-1,TGTGCCAGCAGTATAAGCCCCAATGAGCAGTTCTTC,CASSISPNEQFF
TRBV5-1,13,-,-,TRBJ1-2,TGCGCCAGCAGTCCGACAGATAACTATGGCTACACCTTC,CASSPTDNYGYTF
TRBV9,15,-,-,TRBJ1-6,TGTGCCAGCAGCGTAGAGGGGAAATTGGATTCACCCCTCCACTTT,CASSVEGKLDSPLHF
TRBV14,14,few,-,TRBJ2-5,TGTGCCAGCAGCCAAACTCTCCAGGGCGTGGACCAGTACTTC,CASSQTLQGVDQYF
TRBV6-4,16,few,-,TRBJ2-3,TGTGCCAGCAGTGATAGAGGGGGGGACGGCACAGATACGCAGTATTTT,CASSDRGGDGTDTQYF
TRBV2,13,few,-,TRBJ1-1,TGTGCCAGCCTCCGGAGGGAGAACACTGAAGCTTTCTTT,CASLRRENTEAFF
TRBV4-1,14,-,-,TRBJ1-1,TGCGCCCGCCCGGGCGGACCCATGAACACTGAAGCTTTCTTT,CARPGGPMNTEAFF
TRBV7-9,15,few,-,TRBJ2-1,TGTGCCAGCAGACGGACGAGGACAGCCGACAATGAGCAGTTCTTC,CASRRTRTADNEQFF
TRBV6-5,13,-,-,TRBJ2-5,TGTGCCAGCAGTGTAGCTCGGAGGGAGACCCAGTACTTC,CASSVARRETQYF
TRBV19,17,-,-,TRBJ1-2,TGTGCCAGTAGTATGGCCCTCTCGGCAGGGACTAACTATGGCTACACCTTC,CASSMALSAGTNYGYTF
TRBV7-9,13,few,TRBD1,TRBJ2-7,TGTGCCAGCACCCGGACAGGCTCCTACGAGCAGTACTTC,CASTRTGSYEQYF
TRBV5-4,15,-,-,TRBJ1-1,TGTGCCAGCAGCCCAAGGAGGGACGACGGCACTGAAGCTTTCTTT,CASSPRRDDGTEAFF
TRBV7-2,17,-,TRBD2,TRBJ2-3,TGTGCCAGCAGCTTAGCGGGCCAGCGGGGGGGCCAAGGTACGCAGTATTTT,CASSLAGQRGGQGTQYF
TRBV6-1,13,-,-,TRBJ1-5,TGTGCCAGCATGTGGGAGAACAATCAGCCCCAGCATTTT,CASMWENNQPQHF
TRBV15,18,-,-,TRBJ1-2,TGTGCCACCAGCAGAGCGCCTTTTCGCGGGTCCGTCGGCTATGGCTACACCTTC,CATSRAPFRGSVGYGYTF
TRBV6-5,12,few,-,TRBJ1-6,TGTGCCAGCAGTTCGAAGGTGGGGCCCCTCCACTTT,CASSSKVGPLHF
TRBV7-9,11,-,-,TRBJ1-4,TGTGCCAGCAGCTCGGGCCGGGGGCTGTTTTTT,CASSSGRGLFF
TRBV7-2,17,-,TRBD1,TRBJ2-2,TGTGCCAGCAGCTTCGTAGGGGGCCTATTTGACACCGGGGAGCTGTTTTTT,CASSFVGGLFDTGELFF
TRBV6-4,16,few,-,TRBJ1-5,TGTGCCAGCAGTCATACGTGGGGATATAGCAATCAGCCCCAGCATTTT,CASSHTWGYSNQPQHF
TRBV23-1,14,few,-,TRBJ1-1,TGCGCCAGCAGTCAATCGCAGGGTAACACTGAAGCTTTCTTT,CASSQSQGNTEAFF
TRBV5-1,19,few,-,TRBJ2-6,TGCGCCAGCAGCTTGGATACAGGGAATAGGGTTGGTGGGGCCAACGTCCTGACTTTC,CASSLDTGNRVGGANVLTF
TRBV30,15,few,-,TRBJ2-5,TGTGCCTGGAGTGAGGGGCCAGGGCTTCAAGAGACCCAGTACTTC,CAWSEGPGLQETQYF
TRBV7-9,16,-,TRBD1,TRBJ1-3,TGTGCCAGCAGCTATCGGGTAGACAGGGGTGAAAACACCATATATTTT,CASSYRVDRGENTIYF
TRBV19,14,few,-,TRBJ2-1,TGTGCCAGTAGTTGGGGGGCTATGGTTTATGAGCAGTTCTTC,CASSWGAMVYEQFF
TRBV14,14,-,-,TRBJ1-1,TGTGCCAGCAGCCCGGACTGGATGAGCACTGAAGCTTTCTTT,CASSPDWMSTEAFF
TRBV6-5,13,-,-,TRBJ1-6,TGTGCCAGCAGTCCCACGCCCCTCCGCCCCCTCCACTTT,CASSPTPLRPLHF
TRBV20-1,11,-,-,TRBJ2-1,TGCAGTGCCCCCCGGAGGGGTGAGGCGTTCTTC,CSAPRRGEAFF
TRBV2,15,few,TRBD1,TRBJ1-1,TGTGCCAGCACCGCGGACAGGGAGGGGAACACTGAAGCTTTCTTT,CASTADREGNTEAFF
TRBV4-1,14,-,TRBD1,TRBJ2-3,TGCGCCAGCAGGGGGACAGCGAGCACAGATACGCAGTATTTT,CASRGTASTDTQYF
TRBV25-1,11,-,-,TRBJ2-7,TGTGCCAGCGTACAGGGTTACGAGCAGTACTTC,CASVQGYEQYF
TRBV15,14,few,-,TRBJ2-2,TGTGCCACCAGTGGTAGGGCTACGGCCGGGGAGCTGTTTTTT,CATSGRATAGELFF
TRBV11-1,13,-,TRBD1,TRBJ1-2,TGTGCCAGCAGCCCCGGGACAGCATATGGCTACACCTTC,CASSPGTAYGYTF
TRBV12-5,13,-,-,TRBJ1-2,TGTGCTAGTGGTTTGGTCCAGGGGTATGGCTACACCTTC,CASGLVQGYGYTF
TRBV15,17,-,-,TRBJ2-2,TGTGCCACCAGCAGAGAATCTCGACATACTTCCACCGGGGAGCTGTTTTTT,CATSRESRHTSTGELFF
TRBV12-5,12,-,-,TRBJ2-7,TGTGCTAGTGGTCCTGGGGGGTACGAGCAGTACTTC,CASGPGGYEQYF
TRBV4-1,12,-,-,TRBJ2-7,TGCGCCAGCAGCCCCGACGAGTACGAGCAGTACTTC,CASSPDEYEQYF
TRBV5-1,14,-,-,TRBJ2-2,TGCGCCAGCAGCTTGAAAAACCGGCCTGGGGAGCTGTTTTTT,CASSLKNRPGELFF
TRBV29-1,14,-,-,TRBJ1-4,TGCAGCGTTGAAGTAACCACAGAGAGTGAAAAACTGTTTTTT,CSVEVTTESEKLFF
TRBV7-9,14,-,-,TRBJ1-2,TGTGCCAGCAGCTTACGAAGGCCCTCCTATGGCTACACCTTC,CASSLRRPSYGYTF
TRBV2,16,few,-,TRBJ1-2,TGTGCCAGCAGTGAGAAGGGGGGGCCAAGCTACTATGGCTACACCTTC,CASSEKGGPSYYGYTF